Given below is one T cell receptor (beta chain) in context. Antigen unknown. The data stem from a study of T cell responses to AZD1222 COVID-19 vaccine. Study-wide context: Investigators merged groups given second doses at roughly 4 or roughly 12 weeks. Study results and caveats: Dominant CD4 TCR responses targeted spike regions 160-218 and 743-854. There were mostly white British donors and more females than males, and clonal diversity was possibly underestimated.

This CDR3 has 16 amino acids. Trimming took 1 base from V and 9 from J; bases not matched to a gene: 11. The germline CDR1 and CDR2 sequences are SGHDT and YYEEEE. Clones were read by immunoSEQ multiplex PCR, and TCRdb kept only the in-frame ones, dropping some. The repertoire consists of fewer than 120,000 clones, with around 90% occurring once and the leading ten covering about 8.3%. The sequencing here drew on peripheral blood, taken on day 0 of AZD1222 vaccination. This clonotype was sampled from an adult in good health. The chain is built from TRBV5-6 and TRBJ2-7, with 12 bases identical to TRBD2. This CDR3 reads CASSLPTSGGYMGQYF. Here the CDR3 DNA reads TGTGCCAGCAGCTTGCCGACTAGCGGGGGTTATATGGGGCAGTACTTC. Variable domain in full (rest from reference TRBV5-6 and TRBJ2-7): DAGVTQSPTHLIKTRGQQVTLRCSPKSGHDTVSWYQQALGQGPQFIFQYYEEEERQRGNFPDRFSGHQFPNYSSELNVNALLLGDSALYLCASSLPTSGGYMGQYFGPGTRLTVT.